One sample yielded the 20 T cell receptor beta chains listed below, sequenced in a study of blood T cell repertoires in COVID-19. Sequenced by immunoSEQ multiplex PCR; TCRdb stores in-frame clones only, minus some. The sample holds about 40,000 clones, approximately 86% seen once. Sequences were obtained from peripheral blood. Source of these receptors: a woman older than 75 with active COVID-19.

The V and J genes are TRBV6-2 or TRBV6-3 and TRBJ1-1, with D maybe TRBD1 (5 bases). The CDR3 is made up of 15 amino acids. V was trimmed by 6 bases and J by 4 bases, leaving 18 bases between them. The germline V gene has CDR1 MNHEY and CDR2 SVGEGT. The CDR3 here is CASSNPKQVFTEAFF. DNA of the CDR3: TGTGCCAGCAGCAACCCTAAACAGGTATTCACTGAAGCTTTCTTT.

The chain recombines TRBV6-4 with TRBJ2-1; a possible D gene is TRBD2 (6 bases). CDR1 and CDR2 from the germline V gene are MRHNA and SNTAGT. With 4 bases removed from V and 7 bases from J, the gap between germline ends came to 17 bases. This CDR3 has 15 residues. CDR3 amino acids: CASSAEGSSHNEQFF. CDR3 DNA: TGTGCCAGCAGTGCGGAGGGCTCTTCCCATAATGAGCAGTTCTTC.

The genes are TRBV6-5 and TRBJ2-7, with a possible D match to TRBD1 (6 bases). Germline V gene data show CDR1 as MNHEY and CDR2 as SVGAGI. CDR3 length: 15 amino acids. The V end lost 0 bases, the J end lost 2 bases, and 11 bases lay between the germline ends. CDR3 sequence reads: CASSYSNRGTYEQYF. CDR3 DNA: TGTGCCAGCAGTTACTCGAATAGGGGGACCTACGAGCAGTACTTC.

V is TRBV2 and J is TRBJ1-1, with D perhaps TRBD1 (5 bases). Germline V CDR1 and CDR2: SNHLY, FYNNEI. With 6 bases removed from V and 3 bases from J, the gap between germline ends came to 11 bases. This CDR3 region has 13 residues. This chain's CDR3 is CASSRGWDTEAFF. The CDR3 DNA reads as TGTGCCAGCAGCCGGGGGTGGGACACTGAAGCTTTCTTT.

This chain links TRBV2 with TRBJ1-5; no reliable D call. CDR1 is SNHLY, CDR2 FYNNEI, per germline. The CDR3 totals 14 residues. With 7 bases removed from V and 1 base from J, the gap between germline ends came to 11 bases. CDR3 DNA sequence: TGTGCCAGCAACCCACTACGGAGCAATCAGCCCCAGCATTTT. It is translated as CASNPLRSNQPQHF.

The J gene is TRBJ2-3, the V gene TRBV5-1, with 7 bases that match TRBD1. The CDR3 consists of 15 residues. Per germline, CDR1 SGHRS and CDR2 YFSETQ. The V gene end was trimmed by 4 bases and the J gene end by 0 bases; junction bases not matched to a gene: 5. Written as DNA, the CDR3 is TGCGCCAGCAGCCGGACAGGCCCCAGCACAGATACGCAGTATTTT. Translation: CASSRTGPSTDTQYF.

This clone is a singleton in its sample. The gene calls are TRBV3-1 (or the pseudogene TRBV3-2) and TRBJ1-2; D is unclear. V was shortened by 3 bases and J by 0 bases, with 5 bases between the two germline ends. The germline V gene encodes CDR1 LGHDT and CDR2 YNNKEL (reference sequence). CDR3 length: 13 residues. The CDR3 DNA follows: TGTGCCAGCAGCCACGGAGCTAACTATGGCTACACCTTC. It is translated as CASSHGANYGYTF.

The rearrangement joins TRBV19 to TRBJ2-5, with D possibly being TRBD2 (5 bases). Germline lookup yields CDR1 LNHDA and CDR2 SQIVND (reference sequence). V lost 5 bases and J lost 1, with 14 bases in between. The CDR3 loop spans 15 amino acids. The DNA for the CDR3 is TGTGCCAGTAGTCGGGGTTCCCTGCCCCAAGAGACCCAGTACTTC. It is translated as CASSRGSLPQETQYF.

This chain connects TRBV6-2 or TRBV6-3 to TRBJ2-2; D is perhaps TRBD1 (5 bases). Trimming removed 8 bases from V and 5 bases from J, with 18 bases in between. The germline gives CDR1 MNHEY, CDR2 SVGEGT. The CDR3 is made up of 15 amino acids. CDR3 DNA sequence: TGTGCCAGCGGCCGGCGGCAGGGTGATACCGGGGAGCTGTTTTTT. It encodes CASGRRQGDTGELFF.

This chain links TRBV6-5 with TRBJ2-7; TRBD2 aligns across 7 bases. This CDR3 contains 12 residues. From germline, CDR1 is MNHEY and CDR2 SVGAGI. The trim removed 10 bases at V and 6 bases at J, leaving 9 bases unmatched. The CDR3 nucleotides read TGTGCCATCGGGGGGTCTACCCCCGAGCAGTACTTC. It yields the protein CAIGGSTPEQYF.

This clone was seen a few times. The CDR3 coding sequence is TGTGCCAGCAGCTTGGATGGACAGCTCGCTTATGGCTACACCTTC. Protein: CASSLDGQLAYGYTF. The chain recombines TRBV7-9 with TRBJ1-2; possibly TRBD1 for D (6 bases). Trimming cost V 3 bases and J 5 bases, with 16 bases left between them. The CDR3 is made up of 15 amino acids. The germline gives CDR1 SEHNR, CDR2 FQNEAQ (reference sequence).

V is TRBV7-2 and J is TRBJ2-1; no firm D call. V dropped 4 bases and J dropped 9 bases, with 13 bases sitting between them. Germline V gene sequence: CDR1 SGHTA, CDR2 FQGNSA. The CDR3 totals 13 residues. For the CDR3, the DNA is TGTGCCAGCAGCTCCAGACGAGCTAGTGAGCAGTTCTTC. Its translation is CASSSRRASEQFF.

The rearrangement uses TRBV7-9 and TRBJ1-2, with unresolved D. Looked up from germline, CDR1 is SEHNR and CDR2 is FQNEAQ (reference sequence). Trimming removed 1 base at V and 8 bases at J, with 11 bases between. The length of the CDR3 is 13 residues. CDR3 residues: CASSLDPQRGYTF. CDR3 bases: TGTGCCAGCAGCTTAGACCCCCAGCGGGGCTACACCTTC. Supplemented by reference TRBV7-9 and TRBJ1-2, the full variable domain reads DTGVSQNPRHKITKRGQNVTFRCDPISEHNRLYWYRQTLGQGPEFLTYFQNEAQLEKSRLLSDRFSAERPKGSFSTLEIQRTEQGDSAMYLCASSLDPQRGYTFGSGTRLTVV.

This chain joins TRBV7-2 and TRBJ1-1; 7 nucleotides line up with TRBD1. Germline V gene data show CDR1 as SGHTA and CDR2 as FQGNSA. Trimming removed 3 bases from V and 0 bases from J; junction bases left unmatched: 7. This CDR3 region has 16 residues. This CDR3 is CASSLSPGGMNTEAFF. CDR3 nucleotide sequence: TGTGCCAGCAGCTTGTCCCCAGGGGGAATGAACACTGAAGCTTTCTTT.

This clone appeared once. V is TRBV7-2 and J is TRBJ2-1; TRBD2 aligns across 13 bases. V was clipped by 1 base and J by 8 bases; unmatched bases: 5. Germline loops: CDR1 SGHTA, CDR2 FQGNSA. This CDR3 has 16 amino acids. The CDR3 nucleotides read TGTGCCAGCAGCTTAGTGAGACTAGCGGGGGGTGATGAGCAGTTCTTC. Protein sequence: CASSLVRLAGGDEQFF.

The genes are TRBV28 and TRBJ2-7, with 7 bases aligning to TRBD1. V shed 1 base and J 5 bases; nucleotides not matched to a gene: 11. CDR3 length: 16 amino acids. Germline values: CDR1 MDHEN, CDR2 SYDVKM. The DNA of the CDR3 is TGTGCCAGCAGTTTATTGAGACAGGGTACATCCCACGAGCAGTACTTC. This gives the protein CASSLLRQGTSHEQYF.

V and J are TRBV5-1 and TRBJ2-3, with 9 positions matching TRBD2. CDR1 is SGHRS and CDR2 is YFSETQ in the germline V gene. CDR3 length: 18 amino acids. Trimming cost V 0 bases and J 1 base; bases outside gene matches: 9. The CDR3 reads CASSLGVAGARRTDTQYF. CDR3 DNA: TGCGCCAGCAGCTTGGGGGTAGCGGGGGCTCGACGCACAGATACGCAGTATTTT. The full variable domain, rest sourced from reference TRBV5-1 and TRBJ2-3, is KAGVTQTPRYLIKTRGQQVTLSCSPISGHRSVSWYQQTPGQGLQFLFEYFSETQRNKGNFPGRFSGRQFSNSRSEMNVSTLELGDSALYLCASSLGVAGARRTDTQYFGPGTRLTVL.

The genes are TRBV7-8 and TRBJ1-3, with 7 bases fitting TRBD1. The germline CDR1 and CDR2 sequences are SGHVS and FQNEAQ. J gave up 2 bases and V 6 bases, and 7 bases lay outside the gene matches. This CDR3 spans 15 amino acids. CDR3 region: CASRPNRGPGNTIYF. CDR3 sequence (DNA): TGTGCCAGCAGGCCCAACAGGGGACCTGGAAACACCATATATTTT.

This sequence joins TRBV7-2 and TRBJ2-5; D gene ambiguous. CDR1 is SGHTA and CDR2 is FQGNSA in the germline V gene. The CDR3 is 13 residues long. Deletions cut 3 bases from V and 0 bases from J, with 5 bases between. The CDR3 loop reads CASSFPYQETQYF. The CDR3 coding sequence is TGTGCCAGCAGCTTCCCTTACCAAGAGACCCAGTACTTC. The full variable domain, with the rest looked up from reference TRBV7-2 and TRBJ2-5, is GAGVSQSPSNKVTEKGKDVELRCDPISGHTALYWYRQSLGQGLEFLIYFQGNSAPDKSGLPSDRFSAERTGGSVSTLTIQRTQQEDSAVYLCASSFPYQETQYFGPGTRLLVL.

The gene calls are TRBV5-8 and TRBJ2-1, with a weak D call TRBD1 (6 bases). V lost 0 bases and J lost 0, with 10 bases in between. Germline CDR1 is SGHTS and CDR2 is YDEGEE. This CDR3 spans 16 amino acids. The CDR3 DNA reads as TGTGCCAGCAGCTTGGCAACAGGGAGCTCCTACAATGAGCAGTTCTTC. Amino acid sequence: CASSLATGSSYNEQFF.